This T cell receptor beta chain appears in the sequencing data of a study of T-cell reconstitution after alpha-beta-depleted transplantation in children. Regarding the study as a whole: Several hundred expanded graft clones reportedly were the source of alpha-beta T cells about two months after transplant.

This clonotype showed up many times. No antigen is known for it. Unique molecular identifiers were used in preparing the TCRbeta library. From the PCR reads, TCRdb called clonotypes with MiXCR, one entry per CDR3 protein. The top ten clones hold roughly 15% of a sample with around 490,000 distinct CDR3 sequences, more than 9.5% of them seen once. This sequence originates from a female patient aged 2 to 10 who had a stem cell transplant for aplastic anemia, so the T cells may come from the graft donor. The sample here was PBMCs, mostly from graft donor cells, taken 180 days after TCRalphabeta/CD19-depleted stem cell transplant.

The CDR3 coding sequence is TGTGCCAGCAGCTACTGGGGAGGGGATACTGAAGCTTTCTTT. Its protein is CASSYWGGDTEAFF. V usage is TRBV27 and J usage is TRBJ1-1, with D perhaps matching TRBD1 (5 bases). From germline, CDR1 is MNHEY and CDR2 SMNVEV (reference sequence). The CDR3 runs 14 residues. Trimming took off 6 bases at V and 5 bases at J, with 16 bases between the two ends.